The entry below gives a single TCR beta chain sequence along with its context. This CDR3 is 15 amino acids long. CDR1 is MDHEN and CDR2 is SYDVKM in the germline V gene. V was cut by 3 bases and J by 7 bases, with 16 bases left in between. The record originates from a study of blood T cell repertoires in COVID-19. Seattle-derived patients entered the study during active infection and were followed longitudinally. In the source study's methods: Amplification with reference gene primers provided the estimates of nucleated cell counts. The assay was immunoSEQ multiplex PCR, and TCRdb's table has in-frame clones only and misses some. D and trimming come from the DNA, and the V and J calls and clone size come from that table. This table holds roughly 410,000 clones, approximately 91% found once.

The TCR sequence derives from a woman in her forties with COVID-19, enrolled during active disease. This chain links TRBV28 with TRBJ1-5; D perhaps matches TRBD1 (6 bases). Sequenced: peripheral blood. The CDR3 loop is CASSFRQGFGQPQHF. Written as DNA, the CDR3 is TGTGCCAGCAGTTTTCGGCAGGGGTTTGGGCAGCCCCAGCATTTT.